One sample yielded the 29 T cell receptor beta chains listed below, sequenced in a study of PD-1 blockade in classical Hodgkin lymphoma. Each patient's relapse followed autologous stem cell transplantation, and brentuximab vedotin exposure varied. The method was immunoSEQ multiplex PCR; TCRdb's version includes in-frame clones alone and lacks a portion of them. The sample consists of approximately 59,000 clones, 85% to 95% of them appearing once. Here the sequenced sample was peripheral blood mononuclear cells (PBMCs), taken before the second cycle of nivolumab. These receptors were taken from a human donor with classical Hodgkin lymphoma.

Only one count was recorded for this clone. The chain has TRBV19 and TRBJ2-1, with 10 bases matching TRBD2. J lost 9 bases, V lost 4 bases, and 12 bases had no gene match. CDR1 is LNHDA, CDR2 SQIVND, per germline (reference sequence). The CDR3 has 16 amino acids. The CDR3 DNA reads TGTGCCAGTAGTAATCTCGCTAGCGGGGGATTGGGTGAGCAGTTCTTC. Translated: CASSNLASGGLGEQFF.

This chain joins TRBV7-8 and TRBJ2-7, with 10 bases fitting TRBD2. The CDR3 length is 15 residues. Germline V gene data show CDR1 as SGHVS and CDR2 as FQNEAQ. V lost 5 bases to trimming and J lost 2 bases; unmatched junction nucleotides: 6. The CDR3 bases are TGTGCCAGCAGCGTAAGCGGGGGGGCGGCCTACGAGCAGTACTTC. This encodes CASSVSGGAAYEQYF. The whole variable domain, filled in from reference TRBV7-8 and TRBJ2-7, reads GAGVSQSPRYKVAKRGQDVALRCDPISGHVSLFWYQQALGQGPEFLTYFQNEAQLDKSGLPSDRFFAERPEGSVSTLKIQRTQQEDSAVYLCASSVSGGAAYEQYFGPGTRLTVT.

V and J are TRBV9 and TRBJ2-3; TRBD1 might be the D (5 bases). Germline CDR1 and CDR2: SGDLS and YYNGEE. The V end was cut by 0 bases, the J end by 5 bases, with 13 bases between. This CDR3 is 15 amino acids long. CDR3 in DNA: TGTGCCAGCAGCGTAGTGGCAGGGCCCCAAGATACGCAGTATTTT. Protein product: CASSVVAGPQDTQYF.

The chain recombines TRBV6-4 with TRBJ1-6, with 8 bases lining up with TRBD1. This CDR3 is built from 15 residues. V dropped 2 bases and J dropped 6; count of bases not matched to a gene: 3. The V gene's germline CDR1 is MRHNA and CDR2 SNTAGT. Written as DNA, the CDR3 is TGTGCCAGCAGTGACGGACAGGGTGGTAATTCACCCCTCCACTTT. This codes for CASSDGQGGNSPLHF.

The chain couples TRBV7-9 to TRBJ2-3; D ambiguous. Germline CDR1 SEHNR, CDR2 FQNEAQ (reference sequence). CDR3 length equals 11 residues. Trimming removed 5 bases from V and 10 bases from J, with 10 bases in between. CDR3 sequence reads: CASSPPPAQYF. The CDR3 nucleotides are TGTGCCAGCAGCCCGCCGCCCGCGCAGTATTTT.

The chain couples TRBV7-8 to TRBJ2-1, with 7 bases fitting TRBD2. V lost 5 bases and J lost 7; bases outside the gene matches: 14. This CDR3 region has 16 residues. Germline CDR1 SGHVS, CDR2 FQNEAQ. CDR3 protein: CASSLLTSTAFNEQFF. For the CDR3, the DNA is TGTGCCAGCAGCCTTTTGACTAGCACGGCATTTAATGAGCAGTTCTTC. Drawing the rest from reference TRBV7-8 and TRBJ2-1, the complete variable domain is GAGVSQSPRYKVAKRGQDVALRCDPISGHVSLFWYQQALGQGPEFLTYFQNEAQLDKSGLPSDRFFAERPEGSVSTLKIQRTQQEDSAVYLCASSLLTSTAFNEQFFGPGTRLTVL.

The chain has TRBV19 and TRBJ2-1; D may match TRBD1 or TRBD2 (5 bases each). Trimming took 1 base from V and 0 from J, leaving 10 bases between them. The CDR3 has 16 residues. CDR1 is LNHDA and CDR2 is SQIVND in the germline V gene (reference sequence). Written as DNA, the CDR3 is TGTGCCAGTAGTATAGGAGGGGTGCCCTCCTACAATGAGCAGTTCTTC. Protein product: CASSIGGVPSYNEQFF.

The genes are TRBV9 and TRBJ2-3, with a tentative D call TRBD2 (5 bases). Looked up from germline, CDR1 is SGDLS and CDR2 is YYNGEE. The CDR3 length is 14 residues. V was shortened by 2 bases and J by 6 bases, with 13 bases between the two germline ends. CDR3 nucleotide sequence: TGTGCCAGCAGCGTGATCGGCGGCGGGGATACGCAGTATTTT. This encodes CASSVIGGGDTQYF.

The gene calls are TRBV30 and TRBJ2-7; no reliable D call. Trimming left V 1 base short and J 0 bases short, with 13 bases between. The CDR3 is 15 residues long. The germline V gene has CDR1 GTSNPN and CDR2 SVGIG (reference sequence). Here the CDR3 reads CAWSDTPPTSYEQYF. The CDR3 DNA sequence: TGTGCCTGGAGTGACACTCCCCCAACCTCCTACGAGCAGTACTTC.

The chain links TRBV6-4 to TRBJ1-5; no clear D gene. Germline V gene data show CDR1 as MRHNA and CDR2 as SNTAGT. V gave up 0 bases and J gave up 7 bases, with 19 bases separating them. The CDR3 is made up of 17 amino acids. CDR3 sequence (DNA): TGTGCCAGCAGTGACTCTAATTCCCCCCGCAAAGGGCAGCCCCAGCATTTT. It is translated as CASSDSNSPRKGQPQHF.

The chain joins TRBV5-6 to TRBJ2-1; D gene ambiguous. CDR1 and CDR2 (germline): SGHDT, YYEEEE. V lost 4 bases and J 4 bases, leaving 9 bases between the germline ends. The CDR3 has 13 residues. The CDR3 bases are TGTGCCAGCAGCACCGACAAATACAATGAGCAGTTCTTC. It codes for CASSTDKYNEQFF.

CDR3 coding DNA: TGTGCCAGCAGCCCCAACCGACCGGGACAGGAAAAACTGTTTTTT. This encodes CASSPNRPGQEKLFF. The genes are TRBV5-5 and TRBJ1-4; 7 bases line up with TRBD1. The CDR3 covers 15 residues. The germline V gene has CDR1 SGHKS and CDR2 YYEKEE (reference sequence). Trimming took 4 bases from V and 8 from J; bases not matched to a gene: 11.

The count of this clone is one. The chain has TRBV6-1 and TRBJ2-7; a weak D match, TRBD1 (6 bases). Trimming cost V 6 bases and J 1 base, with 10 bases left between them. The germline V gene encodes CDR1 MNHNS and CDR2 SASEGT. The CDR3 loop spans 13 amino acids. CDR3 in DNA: TGTGCCAGCAGCTTCGGACAGTCCTACGAGCAGTACTTC. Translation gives CASSFGQSYEQYF.

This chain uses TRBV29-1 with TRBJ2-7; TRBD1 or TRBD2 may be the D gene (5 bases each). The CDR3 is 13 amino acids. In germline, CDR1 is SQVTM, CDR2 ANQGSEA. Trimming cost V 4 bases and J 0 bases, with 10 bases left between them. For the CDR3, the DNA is TGCAGCGTTGCCAAGGGGACCTCCTACGAGCAGTACTTC. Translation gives CSVAKGTSYEQYF.

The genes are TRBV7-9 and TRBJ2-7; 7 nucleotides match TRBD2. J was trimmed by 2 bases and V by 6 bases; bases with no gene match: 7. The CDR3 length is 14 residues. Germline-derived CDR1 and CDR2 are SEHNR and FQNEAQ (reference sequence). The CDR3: CASSNVGGAYEQYF. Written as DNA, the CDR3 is TGTGCCAGCAGTAATGTGGGAGGGGCCTACGAGCAGTACTTC.

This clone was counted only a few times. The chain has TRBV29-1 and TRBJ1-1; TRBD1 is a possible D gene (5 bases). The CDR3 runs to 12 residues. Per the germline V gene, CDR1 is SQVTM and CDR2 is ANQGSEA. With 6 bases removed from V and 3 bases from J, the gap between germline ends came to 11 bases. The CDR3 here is CSVRQGDTEAFF. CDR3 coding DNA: TGCAGCGTACGACAAGGGGACACTGAAGCTTTCTTT.

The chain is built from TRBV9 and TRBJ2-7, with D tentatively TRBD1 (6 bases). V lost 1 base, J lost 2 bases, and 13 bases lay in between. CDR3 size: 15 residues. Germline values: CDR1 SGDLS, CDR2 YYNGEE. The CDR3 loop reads CASSVRAGEAYEQYF. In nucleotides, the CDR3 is TGTGCCAGCAGCGTAAGGGCAGGGGAAGCCTACGAGCAGTACTTC.

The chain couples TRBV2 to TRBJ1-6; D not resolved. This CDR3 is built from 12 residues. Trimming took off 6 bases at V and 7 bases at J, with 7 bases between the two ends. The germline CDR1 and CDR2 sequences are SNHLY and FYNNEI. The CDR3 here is CASSGSNSPLHF. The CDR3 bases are TGTGCCAGCAGCGGTAGCAATTCACCCCTCCACTTT.

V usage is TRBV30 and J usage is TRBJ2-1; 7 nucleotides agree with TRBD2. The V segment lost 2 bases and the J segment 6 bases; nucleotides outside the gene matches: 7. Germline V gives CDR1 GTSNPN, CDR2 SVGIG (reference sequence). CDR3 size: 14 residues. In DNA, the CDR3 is TGTGCCTGGAGTCTAAGCGGGAACTTCAATGAGCAGTTCTTC. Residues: CAWSLSGNFNEQFF.

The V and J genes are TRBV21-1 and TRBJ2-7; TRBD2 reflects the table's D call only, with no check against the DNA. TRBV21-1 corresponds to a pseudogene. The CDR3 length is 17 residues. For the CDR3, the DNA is TGTGCCAGCAGCAAATTTTTAAGGCTAGCAGTGAACTACGAGCAGTACTTC. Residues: CASSKFLRLAVNYEQYF.

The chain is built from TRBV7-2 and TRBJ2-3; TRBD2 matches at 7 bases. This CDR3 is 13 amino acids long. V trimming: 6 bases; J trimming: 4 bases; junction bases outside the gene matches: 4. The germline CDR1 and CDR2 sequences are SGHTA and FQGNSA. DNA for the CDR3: TGTGCCAGCAGTTTCGCGGGAGCAGATACGCAGTATTTT. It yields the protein CASSFAGADTQYF.

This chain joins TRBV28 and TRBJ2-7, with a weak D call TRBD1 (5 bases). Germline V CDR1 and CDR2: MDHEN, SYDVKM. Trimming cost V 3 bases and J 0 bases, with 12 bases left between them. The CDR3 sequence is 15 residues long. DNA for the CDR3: TGTGCCAGCAGTTTGGCACAGGTCCTCTCCTACGAGCAGTACTTC. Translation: CASSLAQVLSYEQYF.

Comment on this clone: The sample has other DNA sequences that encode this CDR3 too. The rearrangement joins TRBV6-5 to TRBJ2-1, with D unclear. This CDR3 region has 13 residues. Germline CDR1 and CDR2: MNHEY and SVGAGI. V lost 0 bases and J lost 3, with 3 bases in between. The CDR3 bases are TGTGCCAGCAGTTACTCGCTCTACAATGAGCAGTTCTTC. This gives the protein CASSYSLYNEQFF.

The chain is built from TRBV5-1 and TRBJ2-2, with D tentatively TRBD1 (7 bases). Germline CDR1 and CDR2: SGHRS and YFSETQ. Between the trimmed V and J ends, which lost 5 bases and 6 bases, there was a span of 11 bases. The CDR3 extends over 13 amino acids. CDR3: CASSRRGPGELFF. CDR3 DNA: TGCGCCAGCAGTCGGAGGGGGCCCGGGGAGCTGTTTTTT.

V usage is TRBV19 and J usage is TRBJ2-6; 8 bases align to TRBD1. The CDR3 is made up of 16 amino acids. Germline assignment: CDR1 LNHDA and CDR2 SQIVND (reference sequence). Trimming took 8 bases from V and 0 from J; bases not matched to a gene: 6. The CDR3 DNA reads TGTGCCAGTGGACAGGGTGACAGCTCTGGGGCCAACGTCCTGACTTTC. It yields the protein CASGQGDSSGANVLTF.

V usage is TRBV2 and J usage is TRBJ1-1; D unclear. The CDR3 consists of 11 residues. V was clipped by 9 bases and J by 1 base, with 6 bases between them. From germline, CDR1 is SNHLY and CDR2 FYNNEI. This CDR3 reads CASRENTEAFF. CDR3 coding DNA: TGTGCCAGTAGGGAGAACACTGAAGCTTTCTTT. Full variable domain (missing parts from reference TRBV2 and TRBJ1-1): EPEVTQTPSHQVTQMGQEVILRCVPISNHLYFYWYRQILGQKVEFLVSFYNNEISEKSEIFDDQFSVERPDGSNFTLKIRSTKLEDSAMYFCASRENTEAFFGQGTRLTVV.

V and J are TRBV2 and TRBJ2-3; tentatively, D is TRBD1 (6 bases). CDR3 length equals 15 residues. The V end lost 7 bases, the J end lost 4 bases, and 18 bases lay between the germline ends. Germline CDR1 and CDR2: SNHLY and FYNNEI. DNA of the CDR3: TGTGCCAGCATCGGCTGGACAGAGTCCCCAGATACGCAGTATTTT. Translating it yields CASIGWTESPDTQYF.

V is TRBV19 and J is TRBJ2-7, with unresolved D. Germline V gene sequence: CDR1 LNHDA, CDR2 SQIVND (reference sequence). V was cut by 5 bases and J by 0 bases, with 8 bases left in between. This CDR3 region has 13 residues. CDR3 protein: CASSPGRSYEQYF. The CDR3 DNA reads TGTGCCAGTAGTCCAGGTCGCTCCTACGAGCAGTACTTC.

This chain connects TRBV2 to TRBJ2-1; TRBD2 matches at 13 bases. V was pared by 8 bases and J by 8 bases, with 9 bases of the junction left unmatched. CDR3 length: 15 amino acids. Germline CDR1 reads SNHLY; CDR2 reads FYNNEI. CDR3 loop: CASVNTSGRADEQFF. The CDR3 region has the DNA TGTGCCAGCGTAAATACTAGCGGGAGGGCCGATGAGCAGTTCTTC.